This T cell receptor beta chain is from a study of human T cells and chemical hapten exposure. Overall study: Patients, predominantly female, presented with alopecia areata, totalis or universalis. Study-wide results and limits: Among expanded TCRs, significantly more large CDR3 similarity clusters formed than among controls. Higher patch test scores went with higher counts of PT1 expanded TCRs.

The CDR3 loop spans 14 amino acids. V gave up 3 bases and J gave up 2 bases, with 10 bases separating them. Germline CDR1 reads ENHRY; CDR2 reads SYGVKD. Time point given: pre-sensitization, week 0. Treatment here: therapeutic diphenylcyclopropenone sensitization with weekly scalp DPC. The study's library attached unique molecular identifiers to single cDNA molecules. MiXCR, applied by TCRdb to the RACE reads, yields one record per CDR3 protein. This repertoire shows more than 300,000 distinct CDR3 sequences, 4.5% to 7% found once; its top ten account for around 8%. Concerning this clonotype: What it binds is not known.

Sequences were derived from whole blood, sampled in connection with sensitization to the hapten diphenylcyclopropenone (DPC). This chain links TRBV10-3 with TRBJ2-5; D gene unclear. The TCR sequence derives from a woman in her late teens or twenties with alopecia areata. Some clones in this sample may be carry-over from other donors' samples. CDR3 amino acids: CAISDLRSQETQYF. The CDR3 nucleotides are TGTGCCATCAGTGATCTTCGGTCGCAAGAGACCCAGTACTTC.